A selection of T cell receptor beta chains follows, all from one sample in a study of human T cells and chemical hapten exposure. One entry per CDR3 protein, called by TCRdb with MiXCR from the RACE reads. The data contain about 110,000 distinct CDR3 sequences, 9% to 9.5% of them singletons. The input for sequencing was whole blood, taken in connection with sensitization to the hapten diphenylcyclopropenone (DPC). Receptors originate from a woman aged 40-49 years with alopecia areata. Some clones in this sample may be carry-over from other donors' samples. Both conserved end residues are part of each CDR3. D genes are given only for firm matches. Size is omitted from some rows. Given values are once, few, many or a class for expanded clones.

TRBJ1-2 . many TRBV6-2/TRBV6-3 TGTGCCAGCATTGTACTCCCGGGACACATCTATGGCTACACCTTC CASIVLPGHIYGYTF
TRBJ1-2 . . TRBV7-8 TGTGCCAGCAGTCCCCATTCTCGGGGGGATGGCTACACCTTC CASSPHSRGDGYTF
TRBJ1-3 . many TRBV10-3 TGTGCCATCACAGGGGTGACTGGAAACACCATATATTTT CAITGVTGNTIYF
TRBJ2-5 . few TRBV19 TGTGCCAGTAGTGGACGGTTGGAGACCCAGTACTTC CASSGRLETQYF
TRBJ2-7 TRBD2 many TRBV29-1 TGCAGCGTTGATCGCCGGGGGGGGTCAAAGCGCGAGCAGTACTTC CSVDRRGGSKREQYF
TRBJ2-3 TRBD2 few TRBV7-2 TGTGCCAGCAGCTTAGCGAAGGTTCCCCTAGCGGGGGAAAAAGTGAGCACAGATACGCAGTATTTT CASSLAKVPLAGEKVSTDTQYF
TRBJ1-2 . many TRBV5-8 TGTGCCAGCAGCCCGCCCTACGGGGATGGCTACACCTTC CASSPPYGDGYTF
TRBJ1-5 . many TRBV19 TGTGCCACCCAGGACCCGGGCCTCAATCAGCCCCAGCATTTT CATQDPGLNQPQHF
TRBJ1-2 TRBD1 few TRBV7-8 TGTGCCAGCAGCTCGGGACAGGGTGGCTACACCTTC CASSSGQGGYTF
TRBJ2-1 TRBD1 few TRBV19 TGTGCCAGTAGTACAGGGGGTTTTTCCAATGAGCAGTTCTTC CASSTGGFSNEQFF
TRBJ2-3 TRBD2 few TRBV2 TGTGCCAGCAGCGACCCCCCACTAGCGGGGCCCTCGGATACGCAGTATTTT CASSDPPLAGPSDTQYF
TRBJ1-6 . few TRBV30 TGTGCCTGGAGTATGGGACCGCGAAATTCACCCCTCCACTTT CAWSMGPRNSPLHF
TRBJ1-1 TRBD1 few TRBV6-5 TGTGCCAGCAGTTACTTGGACAGGGGGGGTTGGGACACTGAAGCTTTCTTT CASSYLDRGGWDTEAFF
TRBJ2-2 TRBD2 many TRBV5-1 TGCGCCAGCAGCAAGACTAGCTTCGTCGCCGGGGAGCTGTTTTTT CASSKTSFVAGELFF
TRBJ1-4 TRBD1 . TRBV5-6 TGTGCCAGCAGCTTGGTTGACAGGGGGCTAGAAAAACTGTTTTTT CASSLVDRGLEKLFF
TRBJ2-5 TRBD1 many TRBV29-1 TGCAGCGTCGAACAGGGGGCCCAAGAGACCCAGTACTTC CSVEQGAQETQYF
TRBJ2-7 . . TRBV4-2 TGTGCCAGCAGCCAAGATATCGTCACGGACTCCTACGAGCAGTACTTC CASSQDIVTDSYEQYF
TRBJ2-7 . . TRBV20-1 TGCAGTGCTAGAGGGGCCCAGGGGGGTGACTCCTACGAGCAGTACTTC CSARGAQGGDSYEQYF
TRBJ2-3 . few TRBV29-1 TGCAGCGTCCCCCACCAAAGCCCGCAACAAGATACGCAGTATTTT CSVPHQSPQQDTQYF
TRBJ1-2 . many TRBV29-1 TGCAGCGTCCCCCTTAGCGTCGGGGGCAGTAGCTATGGCTACACCTTC CSVPLSVGGSSYGYTF
TRBJ2-5 . many TRBV9 TGTGCCAGCAGCGTATCTTCCGGCCTGGAGACCCAGTACTTC CASSVSSGLETQYF
TRBJ2-2 . . TRBV18 TGTGCCAGCTCACCAAGGGACACCAACGCCGGGGAGCTGTTTTTT CASSPRDTNAGELFF
TRBJ2-5 . few TRBV5-1 TGCGCCAGCAGCCCGTACGGACAGGGAGGGCAAGAGACCCAGTACTTC CASSPYGQGGQETQYF
TRBJ2-7 . many TRBV20-1 TGCAGTGCTAGAGATACCTACGAGCAGTACTTC CSARDTYEQYF
TRBJ1-6 . . TRBV20-1 TGCAGTGCTAGCCCGCCCTCCTATAATTCACCCCTCCACTTT CSASPPSYNSPLHF
TRBJ2-2 . . TRBV6-1 TGTGCCGCAAAAGGGGCGCATGGCACCGGGGAGCTGTTTTTT CAAKGAHGTGELFF
TRBJ2-1 TRBD2 few TRBV2 TGTGCCAGCCTTCTAGCGGGGGGGGTTATCAATGAGCAGTTCTTC CASLLAGGVINEQFF
TRBJ2-7 . few TRBV3-1 TGTGCCAGCAGCCCCCAAACCTCGACCGCGGCATACTTC CASSPQTSTAAYF
TRBJ2-4 . . TRBV11-2 TGTGCCAGCAGTCCCCCTAACAACATTCAGTACTTC CASSPPNNIQYF
TRBJ1-2 . many TRBV5-1 TGCGCCAGCAGCTTCCGAGGGCCGGAGAACTATGGCTACACCTTC CASSFRGPENYGYTF
TRBJ1-2 TRBD1 many TRBV29-1 TGCAGCGTTATTAACAGGGGAAGAAACTATGGCTACACCTTC CSVINRGRNYGYTF
TRBJ2-7 . . TRBV12-3/TRBV12-4 TGTGCCAGCAGTTTCCCCGACAGGAGGTACGAGCAGTACTTC CASSFPDRRYEQYF
TRBJ2-1 TRBD2 few TRBV4-2 TGTGCCAGCAGCCAAGAAGGGGGACTAGCGTTCAATGAGCAGTTCTTC CASSQEGGLAFNEQFF
TRBJ1-3 . . TRBV5-5 TGTGCCAGCAGCTTGGAGGGACGTGGAAACACCATATATTTT CASSLEGRGNTIYF
TRBJ2-1 . many TRBV12-3/TRBV12-4 TGTGCCAGCAGTTTTAATGAGCAGTTCTTC CASSFNEQFF
TRBJ2-1 . many TRBV11-2 TGTGCCAGCAGCCCCTCATCGGGTGAGCAGTTCTTC CASSPSSGEQFF
TRBJ2-2 TRBD2 many TRBV29-1 TGCAGCGTTGTTGGGCTCGGCGGGGGGGCGAACACCGGGGAGCTGTTTTTT CSVVGLGGGANTGELFF
TRBJ2-1 TRBD2 . TRBV9 TGTGCCAGCAGCGTGTTTAGCGGGGGGGCTATCAATGAGCAGTTCTTC CASSVFSGGAINEQFF
TRBJ1-5 . . TRBV28 TGTGCCAGCAGCTTGGATACTCCAGGGACCCAGCATTTT CASSLDTPGTQHF
TRBJ1-2 . . TRBV29-1 TGCAGCGTTGGGGTCCCCGCCTATGGCTACACCTTC CSVGVPAYGYTF
TRBJ2-5 . many TRBV2 TGTGCCAGCTCACCACAAGAGACCCAGTACTTC CASSPQETQYF
TRBJ1-2 . many TRBV12-3/TRBV12-4 TGTGCCAGCAGTTCCCAGCCGTATGGCTACACCTTC CASSSQPYGYTF
TRBJ1-6 TRBD1 many TRBV20-1 TGCAGTGCTCTAAAGATCTGGACAGGCCCTAATTCACCCCTCCACTTT CSALKIWTGPNSPLHF
TRBJ1-1 . . TRBV28 TGTGCCAGCAGTTTTAATGATGAAGCTTTCTTT CASSFNDEAFF
TRBJ1-6 . many TRBV12-3/TRBV12-4 TGTGCCAGCAGTTTAGAACTTTCACCCCTCCACTTT CASSLELSPLHF
TRBJ2-3 . many TRBV10-3 TGTGCCATCAGTGAGTCGGCAGCGATGGATACGCAGTATTTT CAISESAAMDTQYF
TRBJ2-5 TRBD2 medium-sized TRBV5-1 TGCGCCAGCAGCTATGGCGTTTCCGTAGCGGGGGGCCGGGTGGAGACCCAGTACTTC CASSYGVSVAGGRVETQYF
TRBJ2-3 . many TRBV6-6 TGTGCCAGCAGAAGACCCTTGACTGGGGAAAGAGATACGCAGTATTTT CASRRPLTGERDTQYF
TRBJ1-1 . . TRBV5-1 TGCGCCAGCAGCCTCCGACAGGTCCGGGACACTGAAGCTTTCTTT CASSLRQVRDTEAFF
TRBJ2-3 TRBD2 few TRBV7-7 TGTGCCAGCAGCTTAGGCGGGGGGGAAGCAGATACGCAGTATTTT CASSLGGGEADTQYF